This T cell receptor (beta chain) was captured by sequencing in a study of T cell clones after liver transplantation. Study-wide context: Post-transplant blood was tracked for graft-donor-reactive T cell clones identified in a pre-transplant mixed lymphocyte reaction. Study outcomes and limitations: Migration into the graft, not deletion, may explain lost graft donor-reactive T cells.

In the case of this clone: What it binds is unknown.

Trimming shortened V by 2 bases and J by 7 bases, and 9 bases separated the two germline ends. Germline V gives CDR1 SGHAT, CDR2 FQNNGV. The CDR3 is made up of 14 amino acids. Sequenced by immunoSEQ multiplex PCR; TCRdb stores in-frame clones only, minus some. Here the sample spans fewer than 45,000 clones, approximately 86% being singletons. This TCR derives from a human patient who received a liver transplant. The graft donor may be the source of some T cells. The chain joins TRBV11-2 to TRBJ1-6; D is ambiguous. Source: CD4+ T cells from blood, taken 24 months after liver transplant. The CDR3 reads CASSLSWGNSPLHF. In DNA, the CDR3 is TGTGCCAGCAGCTTATCCTGGGGAAATTCACCCCTCCACTTT.